This TCR beta chain was retrieved from a study of CD8 T cells in Susac syndrome. The T cells that were sequenced for TCR beta were CD8+ and CD4+ cells from blood. Stable or active relapsing-remitting multiple sclerosis, untreated and meeting revised McDonald criteria, defined the controls. RNA, at roughly 0.45 to 1 ug, was reverse transcribed with random hexamers. By means of immunoSEQ multiplex PCR, TCR beta CDR3 spanning 54 Vbeta and 13 Jbeta underwent amplification. TCRdb re-derived calls from the immunoSEQ multiplex PCR reads in MiXCR, one entry per CDR3 protein. Of about 140,000 distinct CDR3 sequences detected, 85% to 95% appear once; the ten largest clones hold 0.095% to 0.14%. Trimming pared 1 base from V and 3 bases from J, leaving 10 bases between. CDR1 and CDR2 from the germline V gene are SGHRS and YFSETQ. CDR3 length equals 14 residues.

This sequence was found in a human donor with multiple sclerosis. The source material was CD4+ T cells from PBMCs. The gene calls are TRBV5-1 and TRBJ1-1; D unresolved. The CDR3 spells CASSLPGSDTEAFF. CDR3 nucleotides: TGCGCCAGCAGCTTGCCGGGGTCAGACACTGAAGCTTTCTTT.